Each of the 2 T cell receptor beta chains below was sequenced from the same sample in a study of blood T cell repertoires in COVID-19. TCRdb keeps only in-frame clones here, not all; method: immunoSEQ multiplex PCR. Of 200,000 to 300,000 clones in the sample, about 91% were seen once. Sequencing input: peripheral blood. The receptors originated from a young adult with COVID-19, enrolled during active disease.

The CDR3 is CASSIRRTSWGFSEQFF. For the CDR3, the DNA is TGTGCCAGTAGTATCCGTCGGACTAGCTGGGGATTCAGTGAGCAGTTCTTC. The chain combines TRBV19 with TRBJ2-1; 8 positions match TRBD2. This CDR3 comprises 17 residues. J lost 9 bases, V lost 3 bases, and 16 bases had no gene match. Germline V gene sequence: CDR1 LNHDA, CDR2 SQIVND (reference sequence).

V is TRBV7-9 and J is TRBJ1-1; D is uncertain. The CDR3 is made up of 10 amino acids. From germline, CDR1 is SEHNR and CDR2 FQNEAQ (reference sequence). V lost 5 bases and J lost 7, with 5 bases in between. CDR3 region: CASSPIEAFF. In DNA form, the CDR3 reads TGTGCCAGCAGCCCAATTGAAGCTTTCTTT.